This T cell receptor (beta chain) was sequenced in a study of CD8+CD57+ T cells in acquired aplastic anemia. Germline V gene lookup returns CDR1 SNHLY and CDR2 FYNNEI. Trimming removed 3 bases from V and 4 bases from J; junction bases left unmatched: 9. This CDR3 region has 16 residues. According to the study, genomic DNA was the template for TCR beta VDJ and CDR3 profiling. In TCRdb, the reads were re-called with MiXCR into one record per CDR3 protein. The top ten hold 10% to 15% of the sample, which has fewer than 200,000 distinct CDR3 sequences, 45% to 60% seen once. Patients chosen for sequencing had CD8+CD57+ cells that had expanded, as shown by flow cytometry.

V usage is TRBV2 and J usage is TRBJ2-1, with 7 bases fitting TRBD2. The clonotype was recovered from a human donor with aplastic anemia. The sample was sorted CD4+, CD8+, or CD8+CD57+ T cells (not recorded which) from PBMCs. The CDR3 sequence: CASSDKGGSLYNEQFF. The CDR3 bases are TGTGCCAGCAGTGATAAGGGCGGGAGCTTATACAATGAGCAGTTCTTC.